The 2 T cell receptor beta chains reported below all come from one sample, sequenced in a study of T cell responses to AZD1222 COVID-19 vaccine. The assay was immunoSEQ multiplex PCR, and TCRdb's table has in-frame clones only and misses some. The sample carries 100,000 to 150,000 clones, more than 70% recorded once. Material: peripheral blood, obtained on day 0 of AZD1222 vaccination. The receptor set was obtained from an adult in good health.

V gene TRBV6-5 combines with J gene TRBJ2-3; 9 bases align to TRBD1. With V trimmed by 1 base and J by 1 base, 3 bases remained unmatched. CDR3 size: 16 residues. Germline V CDR1 and CDR2: MNHEY, SVGAGI. This CDR3 is CASSYWDRVGTDTQYF. The CDR3 region has the DNA TGTGCCAGCAGTTACTGGGACAGGGTTGGCACAGATACGCAGTATTTT.

The gene calls are TRBV29-1 and TRBJ1-1; D gene unclear. Trimming removed 6 bases from V and 1 base from J, with 9 bases in between. This CDR3 is 12 amino acids long. Germline assignment: CDR1 SQVTM and CDR2 ANQGSEA. CDR3 sequence: CSVWAWNTEAFF. CDR3 DNA: TGCAGCGTCTGGGCTTGGAACACTGAAGCTTTCTTT.